The 29 T cell receptor beta chains given below trace back to one sample, sequenced in a study of high-grade serous ovarian cancer treatment subgroups. Tumor samples were obtained before definitive surgery or chemotherapy. TCRdb's table, derived via immunoSEQ multiplex PCR, lists solely in-frame clones and lacks some. This table has 3,500 to 5,000 clones, more than 65% appearing once. Sequenced material: tumor tissue. All receptors derive from a human donor with high-grade serous ovarian cancer.

This chain uses TRBV7-2 with TRBJ2-1, with 12 bases fitting TRBD2. The V gene's germline CDR1 is SGHTA and CDR2 FQGNSA. Germline trimming cut 5 bases from V and 7 bases from J; bases unmatched to any gene: 6. The CDR3 consists of 15 residues. Here the CDR3 DNA reads TGTGCCAGCAGCCCGTATCTAGCGGGGGGGAATGAGCAGTTCTTC. Its protein product is CASSPYLAGGNEQFF. Full variable domain (remainder filled in from reference TRBV7-2 and TRBJ2-1): GAGVSQSPSNKVTEKGKDVELRCDPISGHTALYWYRQSLGQGLEFLIYFQGNSAPDKSGLPSDRFSAERTGGSVSTLTIQRTQQEDSAVYLCASSPYLAGGNEQFFGPGTRLTVL.

This clone is a singleton in its sample. This chain joins TRBV6-5 and TRBJ2-5; possibly TRBD1 or TRBD2 for D (5 bases each). V was trimmed by 7 bases and J by 4 bases, leaving 13 bases between them. Germline-derived CDR1 and CDR2 are MNHEY and SVGAGI. The CDR3 has 13 residues. The CDR3 here is CASKIVGAETQYF. The CDR3 region has the DNA TGTGCCAGCAAAATCGTCGGGGCAGAGACCCAGTACTTC.

The CDR3 sequence is CASSEWTSGVRELFF. In DNA, the CDR3 is TGCGCCAGCAGTGAGTGGACTAGCGGGGTCCGGGAGCTGTTTTTT. The J gene is TRBJ2-2, the V gene TRBV10-1; 12 bases are shared with TRBD2. This CDR3 spans 15 amino acids. Germline V gene sequence: CDR1 WNHNN, CDR2 SYGVQD (reference sequence). The junction had 3 bases not matched to a gene; V was cut back by 1 base and J by 9 bases.

Only one count was recorded for this clone. The chain joins TRBV11-2 to TRBJ2-3; no clear D. Looked up from germline, CDR1 is SGHAT and CDR2 is FQNNGV. Trimming pared 5 bases from V and 1 base from J, leaving 10 bases between. The CDR3 totals 14 residues. The CDR3 DNA sequence: TGTGCCAGCAGCCTTCAGGCGGGCACAGATACGCAGTATTTT. It specifies CASSLQAGTDTQYF.

The gene calls are TRBV7-9 and TRBJ1-5, with 7 nucleotides matching TRBD1. The germline gives CDR1 SEHNR, CDR2 FQNEAQ (reference sequence). V shed 5 bases and J 6 bases; nucleotides not matched to a gene: 1. CDR3 length: 12 residues. CDR3 in amino acids: CASSPGGQPQHF. Here the CDR3 DNA reads TGTGCCAGCAGCCCAGGGGGTCAGCCCCAGCATTTT.

The chain couples TRBV2 to TRBJ2-6; D gene ambiguous. V gave up 5 bases and J gave up 1 base, with 9 bases separating them. Germline CDR1 reads SNHLY; CDR2 reads FYNNEI. The CDR3 is 15 residues long. CDR3 loop: CASSPRRSGANVLTF. Written as DNA, the CDR3 is TGTGCCAGCAGTCCCCGGCGTTCTGGGGCCAACGTCCTGACTTTC.

V and J are TRBV5-1 and TRBJ1-3; 7 nucleotides align to TRBD1. Trimming cost V 5 bases and J 4 bases; bases outside gene matches: 21. CDR3 length equals 19 residues. Germline values: CDR1 SGHRS, CDR2 YFSETQ. CDR3 loop: CASRGGGLENHRSGNTIYF. For the CDR3, the DNA is TGCGCCAGCAGGGGAGGGGGCTTGGAGAACCATCGGTCCGGAAACACCATATATTTT.

The CDR3 DNA sequence: TGTGCCAGTCGGCCGACTGGCGGGGCCCAAGAGACCCAGTACTTC. Encoded protein: CASRPTGGAQETQYF. The chain has TRBV19 and TRBJ2-5; the D gene is possibly TRBD2 (6 bases). The CDR3 is made up of 15 amino acids. Trimming stripped 8 bases from V and 1 base from J, with 17 bases between. Germline values: CDR1 LNHDA, CDR2 SQIVND (reference sequence).

The chain joins TRBV27 to TRBJ2-4, with a weak D call TRBD1 (5 bases). CDR1 is MNHEY, CDR2 SMNVEV, per germline (reference sequence). This CDR3 contains 14 residues. Between the trimmed V and J ends, which lost 5 bases and 4 bases, there was a span of 12 bases. The CDR3 DNA reads as TGTGCCAGCAGTCCGATAGACAGTAAAAACATTCAGTACTTC. This gives the protein CASSPIDSKNIQYF.

This clone was detected only a few times. The rearrangement uses TRBV5-4 and TRBJ2-3, with D unresolved. CDR1 and CDR2 (germline): SGHNT, YYREEE (reference sequence). Trimming shortened V by 4 bases and J by 0 bases, and 9 bases separated the two germline ends. CDR3 size: 14 residues. The CDR3, as DNA: TGTGCCAGCAGCCGGCCCCCTAGCACAGATACGCAGTATTTT. Protein sequence: CASSRPPSTDTQYF.

The V call is TRBV6-5, the J call TRBJ2-2, with 7 positions matching TRBD1. V shed 2 bases and J 1 base; nucleotides not matched to a gene: 4. Germline V gene data show CDR1 as MNHEY and CDR2 as SVGAGI. CDR3 length: 16 amino acids. The CDR3 coding sequence is TGTGCCAGCAGTTACGTACAGGGGCGGAACACCGGGGAGCTGTTTTTT. Its translation: CASSYVQGRNTGELFF.

This clone was recorded a few times. J is TRBJ2-1 and V is TRBV29-1; the D is unclear. The CDR3 spans 13 residues. The germline V gene has CDR1 SQVTM and CDR2 ANQGSEA. The V end lost 2 bases, the J end lost 3 bases, and 8 bases lay between the germline ends. CDR3: CSVENTYYNEQFF. DNA of the CDR3: TGCAGCGTTGAAAACACCTACTACAATGAGCAGTTCTTC.

CDR3 nucleotide sequence: TGTGCCAGCAGCAGGGACAGGGGTAATTCACCCCTCCACTTT. Encoded protein: CASSRDRGNSPLHF. V and J are TRBV9 and TRBJ1-6; 10 nucleotides match TRBD1. The germline gives CDR1 SGDLS, CDR2 YYNGEE. V was pared by 4 bases and J by 6 bases, with 1 base of the junction left unmatched. There are 14 residues in the CDR3. The entire variable domain, with the rest obtained from reference TRBV9 and TRBJ1-6, is as follows: DSGVTQTPKHLITATGQRVTLRCSPRSGDLSVYWYQQSLDQGLQFLIQYYNGEERAKGNILERFSAQQFPDLHSELNLSSLELGDSALYFCASSRDRGNSPLHFGNGTRLTVT.

The chain is built from TRBV7-2 and TRBJ2-2, with 14 bases that match TRBD2. Germline lookup yields CDR1 SGHTA and CDR2 FQGNSA. This CDR3 has 16 residues. V was clipped by 5 bases and J by 6 bases; unmatched bases: 5. The CDR3 spells CASSKRLAGGPGELFF. CDR3 nucleotides: TGTGCCAGCAGCAAAAGACTAGCGGGGGGGCCCGGGGAGCTGTTTTTT.

This clone appeared a few times. The chain combines TRBV13 with TRBJ1-6; 8 nucleotides agree with TRBD1. The CDR3 loop spans 14 amino acids. Germline CDR1 PRHDT, CDR2 FYEKMQ (reference sequence). V shed 2 bases, J shed 10 bases, and the junction held 4 bases outside the gene matches. CDR3 protein: CASSLTGGDSPLHF. In DNA, the CDR3 is TGTGCCAGCAGCTTAACAGGGGGAGACTCACCCCTCCACTTT.

This clone was counted between two and nine times. The chain links TRBV7-9 to TRBJ2-6, with TRBD1 as a possible D gene (7 bases). This CDR3 comprises 18 residues. Germline V CDR1 and CDR2: SEHNR, FQNEAQ (reference sequence). The V end lost 1 base, the J end lost 0 bases, and 13 bases lay between the germline ends. The CDR3, as DNA: TGTGCCAGCAGCTTAGTCGGGGGACAGAGCTCTGGGGCCAACGTCCTGACTTTC. Protein product: CASSLVGGQSSGANVLTF.

Note on this clone: Mismatch with germline at one junction end may stem from a read error. The V and J genes are TRBV6-1 and TRBJ1-6; D is uncertain. CDR1 and CDR2 from the germline V gene are MNHNS and SASEGT. This CDR3 has 13 amino acids. CDR3 sequence (DNA): TGTGCCAGTAGTGAGCCTTATAATTCACCCCTCCACTTT. This sequence encodes CASSEPYNSPLHF.

This clone was seen a handful of times. This sequence joins TRBV13 and TRBJ1-2; possibly TRBD1 for D (6 bases). This CDR3 comprises 15 residues. V was trimmed by 2 bases and J by 7 bases, leaving 17 bases between them. Germline CDR1 PRHDT, CDR2 FYEKMQ (reference sequence). CDR3 coding DNA: TGTGCCAGCAGCTTAACCTCCAGGGGTGCGATTGGCTACACCTTC. Protein: CASSLTSRGAIGYTF.

The chain employs TRBV4-3 and TRBJ1-2; possibly TRBD1 for D (5 bases). Germline CDR1 and CDR2: LGHNA and YSLEER. Trimming removed 6 bases at V and 7 bases at J, with 12 bases between. The CDR3 contains 12 residues. The CDR3 reads CASSQFGGGYTF. In DNA, the CDR3 is TGCGCCAGCAGTCAATTCGGGGGTGGCTACACCTTC.

This clone is a singleton in its sample. The J gene is TRBJ1-3, the V gene TRBV5-4, with 7 bases lining up with TRBD1. Germline V gives CDR1 SGHNT, CDR2 YYREEE (reference sequence). The CDR3 runs 15 residues. V dropped 4 bases and J dropped 0; count of bases not matched to a gene: 4. The DNA of the CDR3 is TGTGCCAGCAGCCCGGGACAGCGCTCTGGAAACACCATATATTTT. Amino acids: CASSPGQRSGNTIYF.

This clone was counted a few times. V usage is TRBV7-8 and J usage is TRBJ2-5; 9 bases map to TRBD1. Germline V CDR1 and CDR2: SGHVS, FQNEAQ. The CDR3 runs to 14 residues. Unmatched junction bases numbered 2, after V lost 4 bases and J lost 2 bases. For the CDR3, the DNA is TGTGCCAGCAGCTCGACAGGGGGACAAGAGACCCAGTACTTC. Its translation: CASSSTGGQETQYF. Combining the CDR3 with reference TRBV7-8 and TRBJ2-5 gives the whole variable domain GAGVSQSPRYKVAKRGQDVALRCDPISGHVSLFWYQQALGQGPEFLTYFQNEAQLDKSGLPSDRFFAERPEGSVSTLKIQRTQQEDSAVYLCASSSTGGQETQYFGPGTRLLVL.

This clone ranks as medium-sized. This chain joins TRBV9 and TRBJ1-1, with D hard to call. Germline values: CDR1 SGDLS, CDR2 YYNGEE. Trimming stripped 0 bases from V and 4 bases from J, with 13 bases between. CDR3 size: 15 residues. The CDR3 reads CASSVAAVTFTEAFF. The CDR3 region has the DNA TGTGCCAGCAGCGTAGCTGCTGTCACTTTCACTGAAGCTTTCTTT.

The chain employs TRBV5-1 and TRBJ1-1, with TRBD1 matching over 7 bases. The V gene end was trimmed by 4 bases and the J gene end by 8 bases; junction bases not matched to a gene: 14. The V gene's germline CDR1 is SGHRS and CDR2 YFSETQ. CDR3 size: 15 residues. Written as DNA, the CDR3 is TGCGCCAGCAGCCTCGAAAACGGCCGGGACAGCGAAGCTTTCTTT. Translating it yields CASSLENGRDSEAFF.

This clone was seen just once. CDR3 protein: CASSLDFSGTVYFGYTF. In nucleotides, the CDR3 is TGTGCCAGCAGCTTAGACTTTAGCGGGACGGTTTATTTTGGCTACACCTTC. The J gene is TRBJ1-2, the V gene TRBV7-2, with D maybe TRBD1 (5 bases). Germline-derived CDR1 and CDR2 are SGHTA and FQGNSA. The CDR3 contains 17 residues. Trimming took off 1 base at V and 7 bases at J, with 22 bases between the two ends.

This clone was detected a few times. Other DNA sequences in this sample translate to the same CDR3. The genes are TRBV30 and TRBJ1-1; a possible D gene is TRBD1 (6 bases). The V end lost 0 bases, the J end lost 6 bases, and 11 bases lay between the germline ends. Germline CDR1 reads GTSNPN; CDR2 reads SVGIG (reference sequence). The CDR3 contains 13 residues. CDR3 residues: CAWSVLGGAEAFF. CDR3 sequence (DNA): TGTGCCTGGAGTGTACTCGGGGGCGCTGAAGCTTTCTTT.

The chain recombines TRBV5-1 with TRBJ1-1; TRBD1 aligns across 9 bases. The CDR3 sequence is 16 residues long. The junction had 8 bases not matched to a gene; V was cut back by 4 bases and J by 1 base. In germline, CDR1 is SGHRS, CDR2 YFSETQ. The CDR3 sequence: CASSQRQGGRNTEAFF. Written as DNA, the CDR3 is TGCGCCAGCAGCCAAAGACAGGGGGGAAGGAACACTGAAGCTTTCTTT.

V gene TRBV6-5 combines with J gene TRBJ2-2; D unresolved. This CDR3 comprises 15 residues. V lost 0 bases to trimming and J lost 2 bases, with 7 bases between them. Germline V CDR1 and CDR2: MNHEY, SVGAGI. For the CDR3, the DNA is TGTGCCAGCAGTTACTCGACTCCAAACACCGGGGAGCTGTTTTTT. It is translated as CASSYSTPNTGELFF.

The chain links TRBV7-9 to TRBJ1-1; tentatively, D is TRBD1 (6 bases). V lost 1 base and J lost 5, with 17 bases in between. This CDR3 comprises 16 residues. CDR1 and CDR2 from the germline V gene are SEHNR and FQNEAQ (reference sequence). The CDR3 nucleotides are TGTGCCAGCAGCTTAGGTTTGGGAGGGGGGCTTACTGAAGCTTTCTTT. Its protein product is CASSLGLGGGLTEAFF.

V gene TRBV9 combines with J gene TRBJ2-1; weak D call: TRBD2 (7 bases). Germline V gives CDR1 SGDLS, CDR2 YYNGEE. V was clipped by 0 bases and J by 8 bases, with 12 bases between them. The CDR3 length is 14 residues. The DNA for the CDR3 is TGTGCCAGCAGCGTAGAGGGGGGGCCCGATGAGCAGTTCTTC. Translated: CASSVEGGPDEQFF.